Below, 12 T cell receptor beta chains from the same sample are listed, as sequenced in a study of CD8 T cells in ankylosing spondylitis. General study results and limits: A motif in TCR beta, a set of several highly homologous variants, appeared characteristic of ankylosing spondylitis blood.

TCRdb reprocessed the 5' RACE reads with MiXCR, giving one entry per CDR3 protein. This table holds 100,000 to 150,000 distinct CDR3 sequences, roughly a sixth found once. Which antigens these TCRs recognize remains unknown. The source material was blood, either unsorted or a sorted T cell fraction (not recorded which). The source is a male donor with ankylosing spondylitis.

This clonotype has ten or more counts. The CDR3: CASRTTISRYNEQFF. The CDR3 DNA reads as TGTGCCAGCAGAACAACTATAAGTAGGTACAATGAGCAGTTCTTC. The genes are TRBV2 and TRBJ2-1; no firm D call. The V gene's germline CDR1 is SNHLY and CDR2 FYNNEI. V lost 6 bases to trimming and J lost 4 bases, with 16 bases between them. The CDR3 extends over 15 amino acids.

This clonotype was counted a few times. This chain connects TRBV2 to TRBJ2-7, with unresolved D. This CDR3 contains 13 residues. Germline CDR1 is SNHLY and CDR2 is FYNNEI. Trimming stripped 4 bases from V and 3 bases from J, with 10 bases between. DNA of the CDR3: TGTGCCAGCAGTGCCATTATAGTCTACGAGCAGTACTTC. Translating gives CASSAIIVYEQYF.

This chain connects TRBV24-1 to TRBJ1-1; 7 nucleotides match TRBD1. Trimming removed 6 bases from V and 6 bases from J; junction bases left unmatched: 6. The V gene's germline CDR1 is KGHDR and CDR2 SFDVKD. This CDR3 is built from 13 residues. The CDR3 spells CATSPNRGAEAFF. In DNA form, the CDR3 reads TGTGCCACCAGTCCTAACAGGGGTGCTGAAGCTTTCTTT.

V and J are TRBV29-1 and TRBJ2-2, with D tentatively TRBD2 (5 bases). V gave up 5 bases and J gave up 3 bases, with 13 bases separating them. Germline V gene data show CDR1 as SQVTM and CDR2 as ANQGSEA. The CDR3 covers 14 residues. CDR3 residues: CSVLTGSYTGELFF. CDR3 DNA: TGCAGCGTTTTGACGGGGTCGTACACCGGGGAGCTGTTTTTT.

This clonotype was seen at least ten times. The chain links TRBV12-3 or TRBV12-4 to TRBJ2-1, with no clear D. Trimming left V 6 bases short and J 9 bases short, with 12 bases between. The CDR3 extends over 12 amino acids. The CDR3 here is CASRRRSVEQFF. The CDR3 bases are TGTGCCAGCAGGCGCAGATCTGTTGAGCAGTTCTTC.

This clonotype was seen more than once but under ten times. J is TRBJ2-1 and V is TRBV27; D gene unclear. CDR1 is MNHEY, CDR2 SMNVEV, per germline (reference sequence). The length of the CDR3 is 15 residues. V lost 6 bases to trimming and J lost 3 bases, with 15 bases between them. The CDR3 sequence is CASRIGRSIYNEQFF. Here the CDR3 DNA reads TGTGCCAGCAGGATTGGGCGGTCAATCTACAATGAGCAGTTCTTC.

This clonotype was counted many times. The chain links TRBV12-3 or TRBV12-4 to TRBJ2-1, with 9 bases lining up with TRBD2. Trimming at V came to 3 bases and at J to 14 bases, leaving 11 bases not matched to a gene. This CDR3 contains 14 residues. The CDR3 DNA reads TGTGCCAGCAGTTTGGCTAGCGGGGCCCCATTAGAGTTCTTC. Translation: CASSLASGAPLEFF.

The genes are TRBV1 and TRBJ1-5; the table's D call, TRBD1, has no DNA check behind it. TRBV1 is labeled a pseudogene. The CDR3 runs to 15 residues. CDR3 in DNA: TGCACCAGCAGCGTATCCCGACAGCCAAATCAGCCCCAGCATTTT. Its protein is CTSSVSRQPNQPQHF.

At least ten counts were recorded for this clonotype. CDR3 region: CSVDLAYNEQFF. CDR3 DNA: TGCAGCGTTGATCTAGCGTACAATGAGCAGTTCTTC. This chain links TRBV29-1 with TRBJ2-1; D is possibly TRBD2 (6 bases). With 3 bases removed from V and 4 bases from J, the gap between germline ends came to 7 bases. Germline CDR1 and CDR2: SQVTM and ANQGSEA. The CDR3 runs 12 residues.

The chain joins TRBV12-3 or TRBV12-4 to TRBJ2-7; D is ambiguous. The CDR3 sequence is 14 residues long. Between the trimmed V and J ends, which lost 5 bases and 2 bases, there was a span of 13 bases. This chain's CDR3 is CASSDAMGTYEQYF. As DNA, the CDR3 is TGTGCCAGCAGTGATGCGATGGGGACCTACGAGCAGTACTTC.

The genes are TRBV7-2 and TRBJ1-1; D ambiguous. CDR1 is SGHTA, CDR2 FQGNSA, per germline. CDR3 length: 14 residues. V lost 2 bases and J 4 bases, leaving 11 bases between the germline ends. In nucleotides, the CDR3 is TGTGCCAGCAGCTTACTGACAAAGAGCACTGAAGCTTTCTTT. Its translation: CASSLLTKSTEAFF.

The CDR3 is CSVVGASGHHYNEQFF. DNA for the CDR3: TGCAGCGTTGTAGGGGCTAGCGGACACCACTACAATGAGCAGTTCTTC. The V and J genes are TRBV29-1 and TRBJ2-1; 7 bases line up with TRBD2. Germline CDR1 reads SQVTM; CDR2 reads ANQGSEA. V gave up 4 bases and J gave up 3 bases; unmatched junction bases: 12. The CDR3 length is 16 residues.